The 30 T cell receptor beta chains given below trace back to one sample, sequenced in a study of T-cell reconstitution after alpha-beta-depleted transplantation in children. Unique molecular identifiers were incorporated during preparation of the TCRbeta library. TCRdb itself ran the PCR reads through MiXCR, one entry per CDR3 protein. Seen here are 500,000 or so distinct CDR3 sequences, less than 35% observed once, and the top ten hold around 2.3%. Source: PBMCs from the stem cell graft donor, taken from the stem cell graft. The origin of the receptors is a human donor who donated a stem cell graft to a child with aplastic anemia.

The chain carries TRBV4-1 and TRBJ1-2; D gene uncertain. CDR1 is MGHRA, CDR2 YSYEKL, per germline. The V end lost 0 bases, the J end lost 3 bases, and 14 bases lay between the germline ends. The CDR3 consists of 16 residues. The CDR3 spells CASSQDPRPLYYGYTF. The CDR3 DNA reads as TGCGCCAGCAGCCAAGACCCTCGACCCCTTTACTATGGCTACACCTTC.

This chain joins TRBV12-3 or TRBV12-4 and TRBJ2-1; D could derive from TRBD1 or TRBD2 (5 bases each). The CDR3 has 11 amino acids. The germline V and J ends were trimmed by 5 bases and 14 bases, with 13 bases remaining between them. The CDR3 nucleotides are TGTGCCAGCAGTCGGGGCGGACTGGAGTTCTTC. Translated, it gives CASSRGGLEFF.

A few counts support this clonotype. The gene calls are TRBV7-9 and TRBJ2-3; TRBD2 is a possible D gene (6 bases). The V gene's germline CDR1 is SEHNR and CDR2 FQNEAQ (reference sequence). The CDR3 sequence is 15 residues long. The V gene lost 5 bases and the J gene lost 3 bases, with 15 bases spanning the gap. The CDR3 loop is CASSLLAGLTDTQYF. The CDR3 DNA is TGTGCCAGCAGCCTACTAGCTGGGTTGACAGATACGCAGTATTTT.

This chain joins TRBV12-3 or TRBV12-4 and TRBJ1-5; no clear D gene. Trimming cost V 3 bases and J 9 bases, with 6 bases left between them. This CDR3 is 11 amino acids long. In DNA form, the CDR3 reads TGTGCCAGCAGTTTCTCGGGGCCCCAGCATTTT. This gives the protein CASSFSGPQHF.

This sequence joins TRBV7-9 and TRBJ1-3, with 7 bases that match TRBD1. After removal of 5 bases from V and 1 base from J, the junction contained 5 bases not matched to a gene. Germline CDR1 SEHNR, CDR2 FQNEAQ (reference sequence). The CDR3 totals 15 residues. In nucleotides, the CDR3 is TGTGCCAGCAGCCGGACAGGCCTATCTGGAAACACCATATATTTT. Translating it yields CASSRTGLSGNTIYF.

J is TRBJ1-1 and V is TRBV5-6, with a weak D call TRBD1 (6 bases). Germline CDR1 is SGHDT and CDR2 is YYEEEE. The V and J ends lost 1 base and 1 base respectively, with 11 bases between them. The CDR3 is made up of 15 amino acids. The CDR3 nucleotides read TGTGCCAGCAGCTTGTTCGGGACACCGAACACTGAAGCTTTCTTT. Its translation: CASSLFGTPNTEAFF.

The V and J genes are TRBV7-2 and TRBJ1-6, with D maybe TRBD1 (5 bases). Looked up from germline, CDR1 is SGHTA and CDR2 is FQGNSA. This CDR3 region has 14 residues. With 7 bases removed from V and 5 bases from J, the gap between germline ends came to 12 bases. CDR3: CASKRTGDNSPLHF. CDR3 in DNA: TGTGCCAGCAAACGGACGGGGGATAATTCACCCCTCCACTTT.

This clonotype appeared a few times. The chain uses TRBV12-3 or TRBV12-4 and TRBJ1-2, with TRBD1 matching 8 bases. V was pared by 6 bases and J by 6 bases, with 9 bases of the junction left unmatched. The CDR3 is 14 amino acids. CDR3 in amino acids: CASRDSGQGDGYTF. The CDR3 nucleotides read TGTGCCAGCAGAGACAGCGGACAGGGAGATGGCTACACCTTC.

This clonotype came up a few times. The chain combines TRBV5-1 with TRBJ1-1, with D possibly matching TRBD1 (6 bases). The CDR3 is 16 amino acids. The germline V gene has CDR1 SGHRS and CDR2 YFSETQ. V was cut by 5 bases and J by 0 bases, with 17 bases left in between. The CDR3 sequence: CASSPGTDSLNTEAFF. As DNA, the CDR3 is TGCGCCAGCAGTCCGGGGACGGACAGCCTGAACACTGAAGCTTTCTTT.

The rearrangement links TRBV7-2 to TRBJ1-6; perhaps TRBD1 as D (5 bases). With 7 bases removed from V and 17 bases from J, the gap between germline ends came to 18 bases. From germline, CDR1 is SGHTA and CDR2 FQGNSA. The CDR3 is made up of 12 amino acids. The CDR3 DNA reads as TGTGCCAGCAACTTGAGGGACGGAACCTTCCACTTT. The encoded protein is CASNLRDGTFHF.

The gene calls are TRBV29-1 and TRBJ1-1, with 8 bases lining up with TRBD1. The ends lost 3 bases at V and 6 bases at J; junction bases unmatched: 9. This CDR3 is 14 amino acids long. Germline CDR1 reads SQVTM; CDR2 reads ANQGSEA. In DNA form, the CDR3 reads TGCAGCGTTGAGGGGAGACAGGGGAGCCCTGAAGCTTTCTTT. It codes for CSVEGRQGSPEAFF. Full variable domain (missing parts from reference TRBV29-1 and TRBJ1-1): SAVISQKPSRDICQRGTSLTIQCQVDSQVTMMFWYRQQPGQSLTLIATANQGSEATYESGFVIDKFPISRPNLTFSTLTVSNMSPEDSSIYLCSVEGRQGSPEAFFGQGTRLTVV.

This clonotype was detected a few times. J is TRBJ2-2 and V is TRBV24-1; 8 bases map to TRBD1. J gave up 3 bases and V 2 bases, and 4 bases lay outside the gene matches. Germline V gene sequence: CDR1 KGHDR, CDR2 SFDVKD. The length of the CDR3 is 16 residues. The CDR3 DNA sequence: TGTGCCACCAGTGATTCCGGGACAGGCTACACCGGGGAGCTGTTTTTT. Its translation is CATSDSGTGYTGELFF.

The V and J genes are TRBV28 and TRBJ2-3; 7 bases are a match to TRBD2. Per the germline V gene, CDR1 is MDHEN and CDR2 is SYDVKM. V trimming: 7 bases; J trimming: 4 bases; junction bases outside the gene matches: 5. The CDR3 consists of 13 residues. CDR3 nucleotides: TGTGCCAGCAACTTCCTAGCGGCAGATACGCAGTATTTT. It specifies CASNFLAADTQYF.

The gene calls are TRBV5-1 and TRBJ2-5; D uncertain. The V end lost 1 base, the J end lost 1 base, and 8 bases lay between the germline ends. Germline V gives CDR1 SGHRS, CDR2 YFSETQ. This CDR3 contains 14 residues. CDR3 in amino acids: CASSLTVTQETQYF. The CDR3 coding sequence is TGCGCCAGCAGCTTGACAGTCACCCAAGAGACCCAGTACTTC.

The chain links TRBV2 to TRBJ2-3, with 8 bases identical to TRBD2. This CDR3 has 15 residues. Germline CDR1 and CDR2: SNHLY and FYNNEI. Germline trimming cut 1 base from V and 4 bases from J; bases unmatched to any gene: 4. The CDR3 loop is CASSEGGGRSDTQYF. In DNA form, the CDR3 reads TGTGCCAGCAGTGAAGGGGGCGGGAGGTCAGATACGCAGTATTTT.

This clonotype came up a few times. The J gene is TRBJ2-6, the V gene TRBV6-5; 8 nucleotides match TRBD1. The germline gives CDR1 MNHEY, CDR2 SVGAGI. V shed 1 base and J 0 bases; nucleotides not matched to a gene: 8. The CDR3 has 19 residues. The CDR3 nucleotides read TGTGCCAGCAGTTACTACAGGGGGTGGGTCAACTCTGGGGCCAACGTCCTGACTTTC. Translation: CASSYYRGWVNSGANVLTF.

This clonotype was recorded a few times. J is TRBJ1-1 and V is TRBV6-5; D remains unclear. Germline lookup yields CDR1 MNHEY and CDR2 SVGAGI. Trimming left V 7 bases short and J 6 bases short, with 9 bases between. The CDR3 is 11 amino acids. CDR3 DNA: TGTGCCAGCAAGCTCAAGGCTGAAGCTTTCTTT. This gives the protein CASKLKAEAFF.

This clonotype was picked up a small number of times. The gene calls are TRBV29-1 and TRBJ1-1; D not certain. CDR3 length: 14 residues. The ends were cut back, 4 bases at V and 0 bases at J, with 12 bases in the middle. Per the germline V gene, CDR1 is SQVTM and CDR2 is ANQGSEA. This CDR3 is CSVGTGQMNTEAFF. For the CDR3, the DNA is TGCAGCGTTGGGACTGGGCAGATGAACACTGAAGCTTTCTTT. The entire variable domain, with the rest obtained from reference TRBV29-1 and TRBJ1-1, is as follows: SAVISQKPSRDICQRGTSLTIQCQVDSQVTMMFWYRQQPGQSLTLIATANQGSEATYESGFVIDKFPISRPNLTFSTLTVSNMSPEDSSIYLCSVGTGQMNTEAFFGQGTRLTVV.

This chain joins TRBV5-1 and TRBJ1-6; D call uncertain. Per the germline V gene, CDR1 is SGHRS and CDR2 is YFSETQ. CDR3 length equals 14 residues. V lost 0 bases and J lost 6, with 7 bases in between. The CDR3 DNA sequence: TGCGCCAGCAGCTTGGGACATATTAATTCACCCCTCCACTTT. Translation gives CASSLGHINSPLHF.

V usage is TRBV11-2 and J usage is TRBJ2-7; D possibly matches TRBD1 or TRBD2 (7 bases each). Germline assignment: CDR1 SGHAT and CDR2 FQNNGV. This CDR3 is built from 19 residues. V was clipped by 5 bases and J by 5 bases, with 31 bases between them. This CDR3 is CASSPRGGGGGGERNEQYF. The CDR3, as DNA: TGTGCCAGCAGCCCAAGGGGAGGAGGGGGCGGGGGTGAGCGGAACGAGCAGTACTTC. Using reference TRBV11-2 and TRBJ2-7 for the parts outside the CDR3, the full variable domain is EAGVAQSPRYKIIEKRQSVAFWCNPISGHATLYWYQQILGQGPKLLIQFQNNGVVDDSQLPKDRFSAERLKGVDSTLKIQPAKLEDSAVYLCASSPRGGGGGGERNEQYFGPGTRLTVT.

This clonotype turned up a few times. This chain uses TRBV15 with TRBJ2-7, with 7 positions matching TRBD1. This CDR3 is 16 amino acids long. V lost 0 bases and J lost 1; bases outside the gene matches: 6. The germline V gene has CDR1 LNHNV and CDR2 YYDKDF (reference sequence). The CDR3 DNA sequence: TGTGCCACCAGCAGAGATGCTCCGGGACAGTCCTACGAGCAGTACTTC. Residues: CATSRDAPGQSYEQYF.

The gene calls are TRBV20-1 and TRBJ2-5, with 13 bases fitting TRBD2. The CDR3 totals 16 residues. CDR1 and CDR2 (germline): DFQATT, SNEGSKA (reference sequence). The V segment lost 4 bases and the J segment 5 bases; nucleotides outside the gene matches: 10. CDR3 coding DNA: TGCAGTGCTACGAAACGGACTAGCGGGAGCCGCGAGACCCAGTACTTC. This gives the protein CSATKRTSGSRETQYF.

The count of this clonotype is one. The chain joins TRBV3-1 to TRBJ2-3, with D possibly TRBD1 on 5 matching bases. V lost 5 bases to trimming and J lost 4 bases, with 13 bases between them. CDR3 size: 14 residues. Germline V lookup: CDR1 LGHDT, CDR2 YNNKEL (reference sequence). DNA for the CDR3: TGTGCCAGCAGCTTTAGCCAGGGTTCAGATACGCAGTATTTT. Residues: CASSFSQGSDTQYF.

This clonotype was counted only a few times. The genes are TRBV7-8 and TRBJ2-7, with D perhaps matching TRBD1 or TRBD2 (5 bases each). Germline V gene sequence: CDR1 SGHVS, CDR2 FQNEAQ. The CDR3 covers 14 residues. V gave up 5 bases and J gave up 4 bases, with 15 bases separating them. This CDR3 reads CASSPGRISYEQYF. The CDR3 DNA follows: TGTGCCAGCAGCCCGGGACGGATTTCGTACGAGCAGTACTTC.

The chain recombines TRBV20-1 with TRBJ2-1; 9 positions agree with TRBD2. CDR1 and CDR2 (germline): DFQATT, SNEGSKA (reference sequence). The V segment lost 5 bases and the J segment 7 bases; nucleotides outside the gene matches: 12. The CDR3 is 15 residues long. This CDR3 is CSAPPGSGRRNEQFF. CDR3 in DNA: TGCAGTGCTCCACCCGGGAGCGGGAGGAGAAATGAGCAGTTCTTC.

This clonotype was observed a handful of times. V usage is TRBV12-3 or TRBV12-4 and J usage is TRBJ2-3; D perhaps matches TRBD2 (6 bases). The CDR3 contains 16 residues. Trimming removed 6 bases from V and 0 bases from J, with 16 bases in between. CDR3 sequence: CASSLGLLRSTDTQYF. CDR3 nucleotide sequence: TGTGCCAGCAGCCTTGGACTACTTCGTAGCACAGATACGCAGTATTTT.

The chain links TRBV5-1 to TRBJ2-3; possible D gene TRBD2, 5 bases. CDR3 length: 14 residues. The germline V and J ends were trimmed by 5 bases and 2 bases, with 12 bases remaining between them. Per germline, CDR1 SGHRS and CDR2 YFSETQ. CDR3 sequence reads: CASSRGEITDTQYF. Written as DNA, the CDR3 is TGCGCCAGCAGTCGTGGGGAGATCACAGATACGCAGTATTTT.

J is TRBJ2-1 and V is TRBV4-2, with D possibly being TRBD2 (6 bases). Germline lookup yields CDR1 LGHNA and CDR2 YNFKEQ. The CDR3 spans 14 residues. V gave up 4 bases and J gave up 2 bases, with 9 bases separating them. CDR3 sequence reads: CASSPEGTYNEQFF. The CDR3 DNA reads as TGTGCCAGCAGCCCGGAGGGAACCTACAATGAGCAGTTCTTC.

CDR3 bases: TGCGCCAGCAGCACCGGGGTGGCGGCGGATACGCAGTATTTT. Its translation: CASSTGVAADTQYF. V usage is TRBV5-1 and J usage is TRBJ2-3, with D possibly matching TRBD2 (5 bases). The CDR3 has 14 amino acids. Germline CDR1 is SGHRS and CDR2 is YFSETQ. Between the trimmed V and J ends, which lost 4 bases and 6 bases, there was a span of 15 bases.

The chain links TRBV5-5 to TRBJ1-5; perhaps TRBD1 as D (6 bases). From germline, CDR1 is SGHKS and CDR2 YYEKEE (reference sequence). This CDR3 has 16 amino acids. V shed 0 bases and J shed 0 bases, with 10 bases lying between them. The CDR3: CASSLAGTNSNQPQHF. The CDR3 bases are TGTGCCAGCAGCTTGGCCGGGACAAATAGCAATCAGCCCCAGCATTTT.